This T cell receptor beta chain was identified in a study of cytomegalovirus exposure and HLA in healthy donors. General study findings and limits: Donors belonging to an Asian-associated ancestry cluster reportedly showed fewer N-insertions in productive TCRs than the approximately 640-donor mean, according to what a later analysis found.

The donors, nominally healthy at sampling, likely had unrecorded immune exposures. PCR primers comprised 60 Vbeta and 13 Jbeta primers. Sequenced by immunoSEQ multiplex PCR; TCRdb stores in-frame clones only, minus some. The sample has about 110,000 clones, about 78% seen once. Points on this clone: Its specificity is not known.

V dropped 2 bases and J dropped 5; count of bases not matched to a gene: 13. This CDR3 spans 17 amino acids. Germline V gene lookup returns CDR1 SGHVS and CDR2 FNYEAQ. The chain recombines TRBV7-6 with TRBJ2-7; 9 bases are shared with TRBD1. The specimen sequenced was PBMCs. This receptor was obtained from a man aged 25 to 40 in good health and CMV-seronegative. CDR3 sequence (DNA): TGTGCCAGCAGCTTACCCGCCCTGACAGGGGGTACCGACGAGCAGTACTTC. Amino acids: CASSLPALTGGTDEQYF.